This T cell receptor beta chain was documented in a study of human T cells and chemical hapten exposure. Trimming cost V 6 bases and J 0 bases; bases outside gene matches: 10. This CDR3 contains 17 residues. Germline V gene lookup returns CDR1 DFQATT and CDR2 SNEGSKA (reference sequence). Time point: healthy volunteer bleed at 6 weeks. Whole blood that had not been fractionated was the source of extracted total RNA. This clonotype has ten or more counts. The antigen remains unidentified. The study used a library that attached unique molecular identifiers to individual cDNA molecules. TCRdb re-called the RACE reads with MiXCR, one entry per CDR3 protein. Of 30,000 to 35,000 distinct CDR3 sequences detected, 5.5% appear once; the ten largest clones hold roughly 13%. Overall study results and limits: Counts of TCRs above 1 in 1000 frequency stayed unchanged with DPC sensitization.

The material sequenced was whole blood. This clonotype was sampled from a human donor in good health. Some clones in this sample may be carry-over from other donors' samples. The chain employs TRBV20-1 and TRBJ2-5; 13 bases fit TRBD2. The CDR3 loop is CSATASGLAGYQETQYF. The CDR3 DNA follows: TGCAGTGCGACCGCATCGGGACTAGCGGGGTACCAAGAGACCCAGTACTTC.